These 14 T cell receptor beta chains came from one sample sequenced in a study of T cells after yellow fever vaccination. MiXCR, run by TCRdb on the 5' RACE reads, gives a single entry per CDR3 protein. The table records more than 450,000 distinct CDR3 sequences, around a fifth of them present only once. The sample was PBMCs, taken about 20 days after the first yellow fever vaccination. The receptors stem from a man in his late teens or twenties who received the YFV17D yellow fever vaccine.

This clonotype was seen more than once but under ten times. V gene TRBV7-8 combines with J gene TRBJ1-5; 10 bases map to TRBD1. The CDR3 has 17 amino acids. Germline loops: CDR1 SGHVS, CDR2 FQNEAQ. Trimming cost V 5 bases and J 0 bases; bases outside gene matches: 7. The CDR3 here is CASSLGTGAVSNQPQHF. In DNA form, the CDR3 reads TGTGCCAGCAGCCTCGGGACAGGGGCGGTTAGCAATCAGCCCCAGCATTTT.

This sequence joins TRBV11-2 and TRBJ1-5; no firm D call. The CDR3 consists of 13 residues. The V end was cut by 0 bases, the J end by 5 bases, with 5 bases between. Germline V lookup: CDR1 SGHAT, CDR2 FQNNGV. CDR3 loop: CASSLENYQPQHF. DNA for the CDR3: TGTGCCAGCAGCTTAGAAAATTATCAGCCCCAGCATTTT.

This clonotype showed up just a few times. This chain connects TRBV7-9 to TRBJ1-4, with TRBD1 as a possible D gene (5 bases). The CDR3 is 15 amino acids. Germline CDR1 SEHNR, CDR2 FQNEAQ (reference sequence). Trimming took off 6 bases at V and 1 base at J, with 12 bases between the two ends. The CDR3 here is CASRPRGGTNEKLFF. The CDR3 region has the DNA TGTGCCAGCAGGCCCCGCGGGGGAACTAATGAAAAACTGTTTTTT.

V is TRBV4-1 and J is TRBJ1-1, with TRBD1 matching over 11 bases. The germline V gene encodes CDR1 MGHRA and CDR2 YSYEKL. Losses at the gene ends were 4 bases for V and 5 bases for J; bases not matched to a gene: 6. This CDR3 region has 15 residues. The CDR3 sequence: CASSLGQGVGTEAFF. CDR3 sequence (DNA): TGCGCCAGCAGCCTGGGACAGGGGGTTGGAACTGAAGCTTTCTTT.

This clonotype has just a few counts. The chain recombines TRBV7-2 with TRBJ2-7, with 8 bases that match TRBD2. V lost 6 bases to trimming and J lost 0 bases; unmatched junction nucleotides: 1. CDR1 is SGHTA and CDR2 is FQGNSA in the germline V gene. The CDR3 totals 13 residues. CDR3 coding DNA: TGTGCCAGCAGGGGGACTAGCTCCTACGAGCAGTACTTC. Protein sequence: CASRGTSSYEQYF.

This clonotype was observed a handful of times. V gene TRBV9 combines with J gene TRBJ2-1; 10 bases are shared with TRBD2. This CDR3 is 15 amino acids long. The V gene end was trimmed by 0 bases and the J gene end by 8 bases; junction bases not matched to a gene: 5. Germline assignment: CDR1 SGDLS and CDR2 YYNGEE. The CDR3: CASSVEAGGPHEQFF. Here the CDR3 DNA reads TGTGCCAGCAGCGTAGAAGCGGGGGGGCCGCATGAGCAGTTCTTC.

This clonotype has a single count. J is TRBJ2-7 and V is TRBV7-9; TRBD1 might be the D (5 bases). Germline loops: CDR1 SEHNR, CDR2 FQNEAQ (reference sequence). The CDR3 contains 14 residues. Trimming took 1 base from V and 6 from J, leaving 13 bases between them. The CDR3 sequence is CASSLVQGRSEQYF. Written as DNA, the CDR3 is TGTGCCAGCAGCTTAGTGCAGGGCAGGAGCGAGCAGTACTTC.

The chain employs TRBV20-1 and TRBJ2-5, with D possibly being TRBD1 or TRBD2 (6 bases each). The CDR3 is made up of 14 amino acids. Deletions cut 5 bases from V and 3 bases from J, with 16 bases between. Germline lookup yields CDR1 DFQATT and CDR2 SNEGSKA (reference sequence). CDR3 residues: CSAVGGTLEETQYF. In DNA form, the CDR3 reads TGCAGTGCTGTAGGGGGGACCCTAGAAGAGACCCAGTACTTC.

The chain has TRBV4-1 and TRBJ1-1; weak D call: TRBD1 (5 bases). The CDR3 sequence is 16 residues long. V lost 0 bases, J lost 8 bases, and 19 bases lay in between. Germline-derived CDR1 and CDR2 are MGHRA and YSYEKL. CDR3 loop: CASSQDYQGTAREAFF. The CDR3 DNA follows: TGCGCCAGCAGCCAAGATTACCAAGGGACGGCAAGAGAAGCTTTCTTT.

The rearrangement joins TRBV7-2 to TRBJ1-2; D unclear. V was shortened by 4 bases and J by 2 bases, with 11 bases between the two germline ends. Germline-derived CDR1 and CDR2 are SGHTA and FQGNSA. CDR3 length: 14 amino acids. CDR3 amino acids: CASSYRSANYGYTF. The DNA of the CDR3 is TGTGCCAGCAGCTACCGGAGTGCAAACTATGGCTACACCTTC.

This clonotype was detected many times. V and J are TRBV2 and TRBJ1-1; no firm D call. CDR3 size: 14 residues. Trimming cost V 3 bases and J 5 bases, with 13 bases left between them. Germline V CDR1 and CDR2: SNHLY, FYNNEI. CDR3 amino acids: CASSESSVGTEAFF. DNA of the CDR3: TGTGCCAGCAGTGAGAGCAGTGTGGGGACTGAAGCTTTCTTT.

The V gene is TRBV12-3 or TRBV12-4, the J gene TRBJ1-2; 8 bases are shared with TRBD1. This CDR3 comprises 14 residues. V lost 5 bases, J lost 5 bases, and 7 bases stayed unmatched. CDR3 sequence (DNA): TGTGCCAGCAGTGCAACAGGGGGTCAGTATGGCTACACCTTC. It is translated as CASSATGGQYGYTF.

The genes are TRBV29-1 and TRBJ1-3; D is unresolved. The germline gives CDR1 SQVTM, CDR2 ANQGSEA. V gave up 4 bases and J gave up 4 bases, with 8 bases separating them. The CDR3 consists of 12 residues. This chain's CDR3 is CSVGIVGNTIYF. CDR3 coding DNA: TGCAGCGTTGGGATTGTAGGAAACACCATATATTTT.

The chain has TRBV7-2 and TRBJ2-1; D may be TRBD2 (5 bases). CDR3 size: 13 residues. The V end lost 5 bases, the J end lost 8 bases, and 13 bases lay between the germline ends. Germline-derived CDR1 and CDR2 are SGHTA and FQGNSA. Written as DNA, the CDR3 is TGTGCCAGCAGCGACACGGGGTTTCATGAGCAGTTCTTC. Translation: CASSDTGFHEQFF. Based on the CDR3 plus reference TRBV7-2 and TRBJ2-1, the full variable domain is GAGVSQSPSNKVTEKGKDVELRCDPISGHTALYWYRQSLGQGLEFLIYFQGNSAPDKSGLPSDRFSAERTGGSVSTLTIQRTQQEDSAVYLCASSDTGFHEQFFGPGTRLTVL.